The source of this T cell receptor beta chain is a study of blood T cell repertoires in COVID-19 (dated by TCRdb to about 2020). Background for the entire study: Samples covering the acute and convalescent phases of COVID-19 were provided by collaborators in the United States, Italy and Spain. The prospective study material was composed of cDNA or gDNA derived from T cells, B-cell-depleted T cells, or PBMCs. Deeply sampled blood TCRbeta repertoires from subjects exposed to, actively infected with, or recovered from COVID-19 were included in the dataset. The repertoires were released in a freely available public database intended as a resource for research on the immune response to SARS-CoV-2. Samples were obtained from the ongoing ImmuneRACE study (first 160 participants) and from roughly 1,300 subjects provided by 6 global collaborators. Sample metadata almost always included a de-identified subject ID, COVID-19 status, age in years and sex. HLA class I and class II types, where available, came from metadata supplied by the sample provider rather than from assay-based typing.

The immunoSEQ Assay, a bias-controlled multiplex PCR, was used to amplify TCRbeta CDR3 regions from genomic DNA. Under the source paper's analysis protocol: Nucleated cell counts per sample were estimated from amplification of reference gene primers within the assay. To quantify the absolute abundance of each unique TCRbeta CDR3 rearrangement, sequence reads were collapsed and filtered. For each sample, productive Simpson clonality was calculated as the square root of Simpson's diversity index across productive rearrangements. Imported from immuneACCESS, the table was reduced by TCRdb to in-frame sequences with V and J called. These copies leave out some clones; in studies compared against another copy, an unresolved V gene accounts for under half, and the cause of the remainder is not known. From that table come the V and J calls and clone size; the DNA was used to work out D and trimming. The sample table lists roughly 200,000 clones, 75% to 95% of them with a count of one. The leading ten clones occupy 0.5% to 0.65% of the sample.

There are 15 amino acids in the CDR3, from cysteine to phenylalanine inclusive. CDR3 DNA only is kept here, 45 bases in frame from base 1. Per the germline V gene (reference sequence), SEHNR is the CDR1 and FQNEAQ is the CDR2. V trim: 2 bases; J trim: 3 bases; unmatched bases: 5. For this clone: This receptor's antigen is unknown. No per-base quality is available; no much larger clone lies one base away.

Each collaborating institution followed its own protocols to collect whole blood in K2EDTA tubes. Collaborator samples were shipped for TCRbeta analysis as frozen whole blood, isolated PBMCs, or DNA extracted from either sample type. General conclusions and limits of the study: The quantity of clinical and demographic metadata differed by source and by participant and was supplied without curation.

The chain is made from TRBV7-9 and TRBJ2-5; 8 central bases correspond to TRBD2. The clonotype comes from a man aged 45-65 years with acute or convalescent COVID-19. Specimen: peripheral blood. The CDR3 amino acid sequence is: CASSLSGGPEETQYF. The DNA is TGTGCCAGCAGCTTATCGGGAGGGCCTGAAGAGACCCAGTACTTC.